This record concerns one TCR beta chain sequence. The assay was immunoSEQ multiplex PCR, and TCRdb's table has in-frame clones only and misses some. The sample contains around 310,000 clones, nearly 90% of which appear only once. The sample comes from a study of blood T cell repertoires in COVID-19. Sequences were obtained from peripheral blood. The source is a woman between 40 and 55 years old with COVID-19, enrolled during active disease.

The CDR3: CATSKTGGMTYEQYF. The CDR3 nucleotides are TGTGCCACGTCCAAAACAGGGGGCATGACCTACGAGCAGTACTTC. The genes are TRBV27 and TRBJ2-7, with TRBD1 matching 9 bases. CDR1 MNHEY and CDR2 SMNVEV come from the germline V gene (reference sequence). The CDR3 is 15 amino acids. V lost 10 bases to trimming and J lost 2 bases; unmatched junction nucleotides: 12.